Each of the 12 T cell receptor beta chains below was sequenced from the same sample in a study of blood T cell repertoires in COVID-19. Clones were sequenced by immunoSEQ multiplex PCR, and TCRdb holds only the in-frame ones, with some missing. The sample lists approximately 300,000 clones, roughly 90% occurring once. What was sequenced was PBMCs or T cells enriched from blood (not recorded which). The receptors stem from a woman in her twenties or thirties who had been exposed to COVID-19.

There are a few counts of this clone. The chain has TRBV4-3 and TRBJ2-7, with TRBD1 matching over 7 bases. J was trimmed by 1 base and V by 1 base; bases with no gene match: 1. This CDR3 has 14 residues. From germline, CDR1 is LGHNA and CDR2 YSLEER. In DNA, the CDR3 is TGCGCCAGCAGCCAAGTACAGGGGTCCTACGAGCAGTACTTC. Translation gives CASSQVQGSYEQYF.

The V gene is TRBV11-2, the J gene TRBJ1-2, with 9 bases lining up with TRBD1. CDR3 length equals 14 residues. CDR1 and CDR2 from the germline V gene are SGHAT and FQNNGV. The trim removed 2 bases at V and 5 bases at J, leaving 3 bases unmatched. CDR3 bases: TGTGCCAGCAGCTTAAGGGACAGGGAGTATGGCTACACCTTC. Protein sequence: CASSLRDREYGYTF.

J is TRBJ1-4 and V is TRBV7-6; the match to TRBD1 covers 7 bases. Trimming at V came to 3 bases and at J to 0 bases, leaving 4 bases not matched to a gene. The CDR3 is made up of 16 amino acids. Per germline, CDR1 SGHVS and CDR2 FNYEAQ. In nucleotides, the CDR3 is TGTGCCAGCAGCTTTAGGGACAGACCAACTAATGAAAAACTGTTTTTT. Translating gives CASSFRDRPTNEKLFF.

The rearrangement links TRBV15 to TRBJ1-2; 7 positions agree with TRBD1. Germline CDR1 and CDR2: LNHNV and YYDKDF (reference sequence). This CDR3 spans 17 amino acids. Germline trimming cut 4 bases from V and 0 bases from J; bases unmatched to any gene: 11. DNA of the CDR3: TGTGCCACCAGCAAAGACAGGGTTCGACTAGCTAACTATGGCTACACCTTC. This sequence encodes CATSKDRVRLANYGYTF.

The V call is TRBV7-9, the J call TRBJ1-6; D gene uncertain. Germline assignment: CDR1 SEHNR and CDR2 FQNEAQ (reference sequence). Trimming removed 1 base at V and 4 bases at J, with 8 bases between. The CDR3 spans 15 residues. CDR3 residues: CASSLVSGYNSPLHF. CDR3 in DNA: TGTGCCAGCAGCTTAGTATCGGGTTATAATTCACCCCTCCACTTT.

The gene calls are TRBV3-1 (or the pseudogene TRBV3-2) and TRBJ2-3; 7 nucleotides line up with TRBD2. The CDR3 consists of 15 residues. Germline CDR1 reads LGHDT; CDR2 reads YNNKEL (reference sequence). V gave up 1 base and J gave up 5 bases; unmatched junction bases: 6. The CDR3 DNA follows: TGTGCCAGCAGCCAAGGAGGAGCTAGCGGAGATACGCAGTATTTT. Amino acid sequence: CASSQGGASGDTQYF.

The rearrangement joins TRBV7-2 to TRBJ2-7, with D perhaps TRBD1 (5 bases). Germline V gene sequence: CDR1 SGHTA, CDR2 FQGNSA. V gave up 3 bases and J gave up 6 bases, with 15 bases separating them. This CDR3 is built from 14 residues. DNA of the CDR3: TGTGCCAGCAGCTTCCAGGGTGCCGTAGGCGAGCAGTACTTC. It yields the protein CASSFQGAVGEQYF.

J is TRBJ1-5 and V is TRBV19; D unclear. This CDR3 spans 14 amino acids. Per germline, CDR1 LNHDA and CDR2 SQIVND (reference sequence). Trimming removed 5 bases at V and 3 bases at J, with 11 bases between. For the CDR3, the DNA is TGTGCCAGTAGTGCGGGAAAGACCAATCAGCCCCAGCATTTT. This gives the protein CASSAGKTNQPQHF.

The V call is TRBV5-8, the J call TRBJ2-1, with TRBD2 identical over 11 bases. Germline V gives CDR1 SGHTS, CDR2 YDEGEE. V lost 5 bases, J lost 4 bases, and 5 bases stayed unmatched. CDR3 size: 15 residues. The CDR3 region has the DNA TGTGCCAGCAGTTGGACTAGCGGGCCGTACAATGAGCAGTTCTTC. It translates to CASSWTSGPYNEQFF.

The V and J genes are TRBV18 and TRBJ2-7; 8 bases map to TRBD1. The CDR3 length is 15 residues. The germline V gene encodes CDR1 KGHSH and CDR2 LQKENI. J lost 7 bases, V lost 1 base, and 9 bases had no gene match. The CDR3 DNA sequence: TGTGCCAGCTCACCACGGAGCAGGGGGCTAAGGGAGCAGTACTTC. Translated: CASSPRSRGLREQYF.

The chain uses TRBV5-1 and TRBJ1-2, with 11 bases that match TRBD1. Per germline, CDR1 SGHRS and CDR2 YFSETQ. With 4 bases clipped from V and 4 bases from J, the junction kept 9 bases outside the gene matches. The CDR3 runs 16 residues. The CDR3 reads CASSPRTGGASYGYTF. The CDR3 DNA reads as TGCGCCAGCAGCCCCCGGACAGGGGGCGCTTCCTATGGCTACACCTTC.

This chain joins TRBV3-1 (or the pseudogene TRBV3-2) and TRBJ2-7, with 9 positions matching TRBD1. The CDR3 totals 17 residues. V was pared by 1 base and J by 4 bases, with 11 bases of the junction left unmatched. Germline V lookup: CDR1 LGHDT, CDR2 YNNKEL (reference sequence). CDR3 protein: CASSQALLGTGWYEQYF. As DNA, the CDR3 is TGTGCCAGCAGCCAAGCTCTTCTAGGGACAGGGTGGTACGAGCAGTACTTC.